This entry describes one T cell receptor beta chain. Its antigen remains unidentified. This was the immunoSEQ version 4 assay in survey mode. Measured with immunoSEQ multiplex PCR; TCRdb has only the in-frame clones, and not every one. Of tens of thousands of clones in the sample, about 69% were seen once. Overlapping HIV-1 Gag 15-mer peptides at 0.85 to 1 ug per peptide per mL were used. CD40L/CD69 double-negative CD45RO-high memory CD4+ T cells were collected. This CDR3 is built from 14 residues. The germline V gene encodes CDR1 MDHEN and CDR2 SYDVKM. V dropped 3 bases and J dropped 3 bases, with 12 bases sitting between them. This entry belongs to a study of persistence of HIV-infected CD4 T cells.

The material sequenced was CD4+ T cells sorted from PBMCs after approximately 19-hour stimulation, taken from a patient who received antiretroviral therapy. The receptor was derived from an adult man with HIV who was CMV-seropositive. V is TRBV28 and J is TRBJ2-7; D not certain. CDR3 amino acids: CASSFGGSDYEQYF. Written as DNA, the CDR3 is TGTGCCAGCAGTTTTGGTGGGTCTGACTACGAGCAGTACTTC. Filled out from reference TRBV28 and TRBJ2-7, the complete variable domain reads DVKVTQSSRYLVKRTGEKVFLECVQDMDHENMFWYRQDPGLGLRLIYFSYDVKMKEKGDIPEGYSVSREKKERFSLILESASTNQTSMYLCASSFGGSDYEQYFGPGTRLTVT.